This T cell receptor beta chain was observed in a study of blood T cell repertoires in COVID-19. The CDR3 spans 15 residues. The germline CDR1 and CDR2 sequences are SGDLS and YYNGEE. V shed 4 bases, J shed 2 bases, and the junction held 7 bases outside the gene matches. Grouping used clinical history reported by participants in a survey and questionnaire. Source study methods: Estimation of nucleated cell counts was performed using reference gene primer amplification. TCRdb's copy holds only in-frame clones and misses some; the assay was immunoSEQ multiplex PCR. V, J and clone size are taken as reported in that table, and D and trimming were inferred from the DNA itself. The table lists 300,000 to 500,000 clones, approximately 85% of them singletons, with about 2.1% in the top ten.

This chain connects TRBV9 to TRBJ2-3, with 7 bases identical to TRBD2. The receptor's source is a woman aged 40 to 50 with acute COVID-19. The source material was PBMCs or T cells enriched from blood (not recorded which). The CDR3 loop reads CASSRSGGYTDTQYF. Written as DNA, the CDR3 is TGTGCCAGCAGCCGGTCGGGGGGTTACACAGATACGCAGTATTTT.